These 32 T cell receptor beta chains originate from one sample sequenced in a study of regulatory T cells in long-lasting Graves disease. iRepertoire HTBI primers and Arm-PCR of CDR3 regions built TCR beta libraries. TCRdb reprocessed the multiplex PCR reads via MiXCR and lists one record per CDR3 protein. This table has about 460,000 distinct CDR3 sequences, 22% appearing once. Time point: persistent/refractory GD, antithyroid drugs over 5 years with positive TRAb. Extracted RNA from PBMCs served as the source of the TCR library. The sample in question was peripheral blood mononuclear cells (PBMCs), obtained when the disease was refractory, from a patient treated with antithyroid drugs. The receptor source for this set is a female donor with Graves disease.

The chain carries TRBV7-9 and TRBJ2-5; D perhaps matches TRBD2 (5 bases). The CDR3 is made up of 14 amino acids. Germline CDR1 and CDR2: SEHNR and FQNEAQ (reference sequence). The V gene lost 5 bases and the J gene lost 3 bases, with 13 bases spanning the gap. The CDR3, as DNA: TGTGCCAGCAGCCCCAGACGGGAAAAAGAGACCCAGTACTTC. Its translation: CASSPRREKETQYF.

This chain links TRBV7-9 with TRBJ1-1, with D perhaps TRBD1 (5 bases). The germline V gene encodes CDR1 SEHNR and CDR2 FQNEAQ (reference sequence). CDR3 size: 15 residues. The V end was cut by 5 bases, the J end by 3 bases, with 16 bases between. The DNA of the CDR3 is TGTGCCAGCAGCCCTTACAGGTTACGGGACACTGAAGCTTTCTTT. Encoded protein: CASSPYRLRDTEAFF.

The V call is TRBV30, the J call TRBJ2-2; 7 bases agree with TRBD1. The CDR3 totals 13 residues. Germline-derived CDR1 and CDR2 are GTSNPN and SVGIG (reference sequence). J lost 6 bases, V lost 4 bases, and 5 bases had no gene match. The CDR3 reads CAWNTGESGELFF. Written as DNA, the CDR3 is TGTGCCTGGAACACAGGGGAGTCCGGGGAGCTGTTTTTT. The variable domain in full, with the rest retrieved from reference TRBV30 and TRBJ2-2, is SQTIHQWPATLVQPVGSPLSLECTVEGTSNPNLYWYRQAAGRGLQLLFYSVGIGQISSEVPQNLSASRPQDRQFILSSKKLLLSDSGFYLCAWNTGESGELFFGEGSRLTVL.

This clonotype has a count of ten or more. The genes are TRBV2 and TRBJ1-5; 7 bases agree with TRBD1. Losses at the gene ends were 5 bases for V and 6 bases for J; bases not matched to a gene: 10. This CDR3 contains 15 residues. The germline CDR1 and CDR2 sequences are SNHLY and FYNNEI. The CDR3, as DNA: TGTGCCAGCAGTAACAGACAGGGTTTGGGTCAGCCCCAGCATTTT. Translated, it gives CASSNRQGLGQPQHF.

The chain is built from TRBV6-1 and TRBJ1-3; D is possibly TRBD1 (5 bases). V gave up 5 bases and J gave up 0 bases, with 14 bases separating them. CDR1 is MNHNS and CDR2 is SASEGT in the germline V gene. CDR3 length: 16 amino acids. The CDR3 DNA sequence: TGTGCCAGCAGTCGCCCCGGGGCCTCCTCTGGAAACACCATATATTTT. As protein: CASSRPGASSGNTIYF.

This clonotype was recorded many times. The chain recombines TRBV2 with TRBJ1-5, with 9 bases matching TRBD1. CDR1 and CDR2 from the germline V gene are SNHLY and FYNNEI. The CDR3 has 15 amino acids. V dropped 6 bases and J dropped 2; count of bases not matched to a gene: 5. The chain's CDR3 is CASRQQGAGNQPQHF. DNA for the CDR3: TGTGCCAGCAGACAACAGGGGGCAGGCAATCAGCCCCAGCATTTT.

The J gene is TRBJ2-7, the V gene TRBV6-9, with TRBD1 matching over 7 bases. Per germline, CDR1 MNHGY and CDR2 SVAAGI. CDR3 size: 15 residues. V shed 3 bases and J 6 bases; nucleotides not matched to a gene: 11. CDR3 in DNA: TGTGCCAGCAGTTACGATGACAGGGAATACGTCGAGCAGTACTTC. Its translation is CASSYDDREYVEQYF.

The DNA of the CDR3 is TGTGCCAGCAGAGAGGGGGTCGTGTCTTTCTTT. Translated: CASREGVVSFF. V usage is TRBV6-1 and J usage is TRBJ1-1; maybe TRBD1 (6 bases). Deletions cut 6 bases from V and 12 bases from J, with 14 bases between. The CDR3 loop spans 11 amino acids. CDR1 and CDR2 from the germline V gene are MNHNS and SASEGT.

The chain uses TRBV19 and TRBJ2-7; D possibly corresponds to TRBD1 (5 bases). The CDR3 contains 15 residues. The V gene's germline CDR1 is LNHDA and CDR2 SQIVND (reference sequence). The V gene lost 0 bases and the J gene lost 2 bases, with 11 bases spanning the gap. CDR3 in amino acids: CASSIDRQGPYEQYF. The CDR3 DNA follows: TGTGCCAGTAGTATAGATCGGCAGGGCCCCTACGAGCAGTACTTC.

This sequence joins TRBV7-8 and TRBJ1-3, with D perhaps matching TRBD1 (5 bases). V was cut by 0 bases and J by 2 bases, with 26 bases left in between. The CDR3 loop spans 21 amino acids. The germline CDR1 and CDR2 sequences are SGHVS and FQNEAQ. The CDR3 is CASSLARWGISEEWAGNTIYF. CDR3 DNA sequence: TGTGCCAGCAGCTTAGCGCGGTGGGGGATTAGTGAGGAATGGGCTGGAAACACCATATATTTT. The full variable domain, in which reference TRBV7-8 and TRBJ1-3 provide the parts outside the CDR3, is GAGVSQSPRYKVAKRGQDVALRCDPISGHVSLFWYQQALGQGPEFLTYFQNEAQLDKSGLPSDRFFAERPEGSVSTLKIQRTQQEDSAVYLCASSLARWGISEEWAGNTIYFGEGSWLTVV.

The CDR3 sequence is CASSQAGEGTEAFF. The CDR3 nucleotides are TGCGCCAGCAGCCAAGCGGGGGAAGGCACTGAAGCTTTCTTT. The chain is built from TRBV4-3 and TRBJ1-1, with D possibly being TRBD1 (5 bases). Trimming shortened V by 1 base and J by 4 bases, and 10 bases separated the two germline ends. Germline values: CDR1 LGHNA, CDR2 YSLEER. CDR3 size: 14 residues.

Notes on this clonotype: With a much larger clone just one base away, this may be a read error. The V gene is TRBV19, the J gene TRBJ1-5; no reliable D call. The V and J ends lost 4 bases and 4 bases respectively, with 14 bases between them. The length of the CDR3 is 15 residues. The germline V gene has CDR1 LNHDA and CDR2 SQIVND (reference sequence). This CDR3 is CASSTGEHPNQPQHF. CDR3 bases: TGTGCCAGTAGTACAGGCGAACACCCAAATCAGCCCCAGCATTTT.

This clonotype was counted ten times or more. This chain uses TRBV20-1 with TRBJ2-7; 8 bases are shared with TRBD1. The CDR3 totals 16 residues. Trimming removed 2 bases from V and 6 bases from J; junction bases left unmatched: 15. Germline V gives CDR1 DFQATT, CDR2 SNEGSKA (reference sequence). The CDR3 DNA follows: TGCAGTGCTAGACCGATCCGGGGACAGGTTGTGATCGAGCAGTACTTC. Protein sequence: CSARPIRGQVVIEQYF.

In its sample, this clonotype was seen many times. The J gene is TRBJ2-7, the V gene TRBV11-2, with D possibly matching TRBD1 (6 bases). The CDR3 consists of 15 residues. The germline V and J ends were trimmed by 1 base and 6 bases, with 16 bases remaining between them. The germline gives CDR1 SGHAT, CDR2 FQNNGV. This chain's CDR3 is CASSLGPGERLEQYF. DNA for the CDR3: TGTGCCAGCAGCTTAGGTCCAGGGGAGAGGCTCGAGCAGTACTTC.

This chain joins TRBV5-6 and TRBJ1-1, with D unclear. Deletions cut 2 bases from V and 4 bases from J, with 9 bases between. The CDR3 is 13 residues long. CDR1 and CDR2 (germline): SGHDT, YYEEEE. The CDR3, as DNA: TGTGCCAGCAGCTTATTGGGGATCACTGAAGCTTTCTTT. Translated: CASSLLGITEAFF.

The V gene is TRBV19, the J gene TRBJ2-3, with 9 bases identical to TRBD2. Germline values: CDR1 LNHDA, CDR2 SQIVND (reference sequence). The junction had 6 bases not matched to a gene; V was cut back by 6 bases and J by 2 bases. The CDR3 has 15 residues. The CDR3 protein is CASRLTSGNTDTQYF. The CDR3 coding sequence is TGTGCCAGTAGGCTGACTAGCGGAAACACAGATACGCAGTATTTT.

The chain recombines TRBV7-9 with TRBJ2-5, with a tentative D call TRBD2 (7 bases). The CDR3 sequence is 14 residues long. The V end lost 5 bases, the J end lost 7 bases, and 17 bases lay between the germline ends. CDR1 and CDR2 from the germline V gene are SEHNR and FQNEAQ (reference sequence). CDR3 sequence: CASSLLAGAPTQYF. The CDR3 nucleotides are TGTGCCAGCAGCCTTTTGGCGGGGGCGCCGACCCAGTACTTC.

This sequence joins TRBV24-1 and TRBJ2-1, with 8 bases lining up with TRBD2. Germline lookup yields CDR1 KGHDR and CDR2 SFDVKD. The CDR3 runs to 17 residues. After removal of 5 bases from V and 0 bases from J, the junction contained 8 bases not matched to a gene. The DNA of the CDR3 is TGTGCCACCAGTGCCCAGCGGCGGGGGGACTCCTACAATGAGCAGTTCTTC. Protein product: CATSAQRRGDSYNEQFF.

This clonotype appeared a few times. The chain combines TRBV7-8 with TRBJ1-4; a possible D gene is TRBD1 (5 bases). The CDR3 has 17 amino acids. Germline CDR1 and CDR2: SGHVS and FQNEAQ. Trimming took off 5 bases at V and 1 base at J, with 17 bases between the two ends. The CDR3, as DNA: TGTGCCAGCAGCCTAGGGACCTCAGGCGTAACTAATGAAAAACTGTTTTTT. It translates to CASSLGTSGVTNEKLFF. Drawing the rest from reference TRBV7-8 and TRBJ1-4, the complete variable domain is GAGVSQSPRYKVAKRGQDVALRCDPISGHVSLFWYQQALGQGPEFLTYFQNEAQLDKSGLPSDRFFAERPEGSVSTLKIQRTQQEDSAVYLCASSLGTSGVTNEKLFFGSGTQLSVL.

The J gene is TRBJ1-2, the V gene TRBV5-1; 8 nucleotides align to TRBD1. Germline V lookup: CDR1 SGHRS, CDR2 YFSETQ. V shed 0 bases, J shed 8 bases, and the junction held 6 bases outside the gene matches. The CDR3 length is 14 residues. Here the CDR3 reads CASSLARTGYGYTF. The DNA for the CDR3 is TGCGCCAGCAGCTTGGCCCGGACAGGGTACGGCTACACCTTC.

As concerns this clonotype: A read error may be the cause here, since a much bigger clone is one base away. The V call is TRBV15, the J call TRBJ1-4; a weak D match, TRBD1 (6 bases). Trimming left V 1 base short and J 3 bases short, with 9 bases between. From germline, CDR1 is LNHNV and CDR2 YYDKDF (reference sequence). The CDR3 has 15 amino acids. The DNA of the CDR3 is TGTGCCACCAGCAGAGTGGACAGAGCTAATGAAAAACTGTTTTTT. It yields the protein CATSRVDRANEKLFF.

The J gene is TRBJ2-7, the V gene TRBV7-2; D is perhaps TRBD1 or TRBD2 (5 bases each). Trimming cost V 6 bases and J 1 base, with 13 bases left between them. The CDR3 loop spans 14 amino acids. The germline V gene has CDR1 SGHTA and CDR2 FQGNSA. The CDR3 is CASRIVGDSYEQYF. The CDR3 DNA follows: TGTGCCAGCAGGATTGTGGGGGATTCCTACGAGCAGTACTTC.

There are a few counts of this clonotype. V is TRBV9 and J is TRBJ1-2, with a tentative D call TRBD1 (6 bases). V was clipped by 6 bases and J by 4 bases, with 13 bases between them. This CDR3 region has 13 residues. CDR1 and CDR2 (germline): SGDLS, YYNGEE. The CDR3 reads CASNGGATYGYTF. The CDR3 region has the DNA TGTGCCAGCAATGGGGGGGCGACCTATGGCTACACCTTC.

The chain carries TRBV6-1 and TRBJ1-4; D gene uncertain. The CDR3 is made up of 14 amino acids. CDR1 is MNHNS and CDR2 is SASEGT in the germline V gene. V lost 6 bases to trimming and J lost 3 bases, with 11 bases between them. The CDR3 region is CASRFRAANEKLFF. In DNA, the CDR3 is TGTGCCAGCAGGTTCCGGGCGGCTAATGAAAAACTGTTTTTT.

The V and J genes are TRBV10-3 and TRBJ2-7, with a tentative D call TRBD2 (6 bases). The CDR3 is made up of 13 amino acids. The V gene's germline CDR1 is ENHRY and CDR2 SYGVKD. V shed 5 bases and J shed 1 base, with 9 bases lying between them. The CDR3, as DNA: TGTGCCATCAGTCCAGGGAGGTCCTACGAGCAGTACTTC. It specifies CAISPGRSYEQYF.

J is TRBJ2-7 and V is TRBV2, with 13 positions matching TRBD2. Unmatched junction bases numbered 2, after V lost 5 bases and J lost 4 bases. Germline CDR1 is SNHLY and CDR2 is FYNNEI. CDR3 length: 14 amino acids. The CDR3 DNA is TGTGCCAGCAGTACTAGCGGGGGGGGGTACGAGCAGTACTTC. This sequence encodes CASSTSGGGYEQYF.

In this sample, this clonotype turned up many times. The V call is TRBV6-5, the J call TRBJ2-6; D uncertain. CDR3 length: 16 residues. Germline values: CDR1 MNHEY, CDR2 SVGAGI. V lost 3 bases and J lost 0, with 9 bases in between. Here the CDR3 reads CASSYISDSGANVLTF. For the CDR3, the DNA is TGTGCCAGCAGTTATATCAGTGACTCTGGGGCCAACGTCCTGACTTTC.

This clonotype came up many times. The rearrangement uses TRBV12-3 or TRBV12-4 and TRBJ1-5; D call uncertain. V was shortened by 5 bases and J by 0 bases, with 11 bases between the two germline ends. The CDR3 spans 15 residues. As DNA, the CDR3 is TGTGCCAGCAGTCGCGGCGGGTATAGCAATCAGCCCCAGCATTTT. Encoded protein: CASSRGGYSNQPQHF.

This clonotype was observed at least ten times. V gene TRBV19 combines with J gene TRBJ1-1; possible D gene TRBD1, 6 bases. From germline, CDR1 is LNHDA and CDR2 SQIVND (reference sequence). V lost 4 bases, J lost 5 bases, and 17 bases lay in between. This CDR3 has 15 amino acids. The CDR3 here is CASSTRTRGRTEAFF. The CDR3 nucleotides are TGTGCCAGTAGTACGCGTACGAGGGGGAGGACTGAAGCTTTCTTT.

The chain couples TRBV30 to TRBJ1-2; 7 bases match TRBD1. The CDR3 has 14 residues. The ends lost 6 bases at V and 8 bases at J; junction bases unmatched: 15. Germline V gene sequence: CDR1 GTSNPN, CDR2 SVGIG (reference sequence). DNA for the CDR3: TGTGCCTGCCTCAAGGACTCCACAGGGGAAGGCTACACCTTC. Translating gives CACLKDSTGEGYTF.

This clonotype occurred many times. V and J are TRBV10-3 and TRBJ2-5; no definite D call. The CDR3 runs 12 residues. V was pared by 4 bases and J by 4 bases, with 7 bases between. Germline CDR1 ENHRY, CDR2 SYGVKD. The DNA for the CDR3 is TGTGCCATCAGTGCCACTCCAGAGACCCAGTACTTC. Translating gives CAISATPETQYF.

In this sample, this clonotype turned up many times. This chain joins TRBV5-1 and TRBJ2-7, with 9 bases that match TRBD1. Trimming took 4 bases from V and 6 from J; bases not matched to a gene: 2. Looked up from germline, CDR1 is SGHRS and CDR2 is YFSETQ. The CDR3 length is 12 residues. CDR3 sequence (DNA): TGCGCCAGCAGCAAGACAGGGGGCGAGCAGTACTTC. Amino acids: CASSKTGGEQYF.